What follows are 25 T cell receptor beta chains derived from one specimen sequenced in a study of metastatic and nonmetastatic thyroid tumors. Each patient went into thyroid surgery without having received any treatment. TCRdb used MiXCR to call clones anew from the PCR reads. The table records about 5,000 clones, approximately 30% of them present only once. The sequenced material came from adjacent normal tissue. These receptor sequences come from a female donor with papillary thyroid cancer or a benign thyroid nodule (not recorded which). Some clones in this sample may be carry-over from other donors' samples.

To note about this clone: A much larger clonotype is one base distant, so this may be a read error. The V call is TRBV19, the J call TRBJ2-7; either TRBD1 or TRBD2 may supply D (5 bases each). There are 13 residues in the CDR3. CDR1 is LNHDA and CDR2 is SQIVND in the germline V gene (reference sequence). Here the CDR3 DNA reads TGTGCCACTAGTATGGGCCCGGGGCGGGAGCAGTACTTC. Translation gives CATSMGPGREQYF. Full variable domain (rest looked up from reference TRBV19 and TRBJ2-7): DGGITQSPKYLFRKEGQNVTLSCEQNLNHDAMYWYRQDPGQGLRLIYYSQIVNDFQKGDIAEGYSVSREKKESFPLTVTSAQKNPTAFYLCATSMGPGREQYFGPGTRLTVT.

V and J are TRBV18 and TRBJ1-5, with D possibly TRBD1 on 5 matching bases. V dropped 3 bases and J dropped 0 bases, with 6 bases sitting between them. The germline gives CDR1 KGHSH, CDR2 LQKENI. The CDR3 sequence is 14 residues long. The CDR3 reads CASSPGTSNQPQHF. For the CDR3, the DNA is TGTGCCAGCTCACCCGGGACTAGCAATCAGCCCCAGCATTTT.

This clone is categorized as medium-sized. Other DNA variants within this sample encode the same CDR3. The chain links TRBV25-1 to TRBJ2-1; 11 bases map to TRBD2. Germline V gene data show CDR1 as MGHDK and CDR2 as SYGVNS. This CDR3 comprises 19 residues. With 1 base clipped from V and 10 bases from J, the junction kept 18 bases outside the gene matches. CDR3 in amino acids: CASSESVWFASGRLSEQFF. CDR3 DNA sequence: TGTGCCAGCAGTGAATCGGTTTGGTTCGCTAGCGGGAGGCTCTCAGAGCAGTTCTTC.

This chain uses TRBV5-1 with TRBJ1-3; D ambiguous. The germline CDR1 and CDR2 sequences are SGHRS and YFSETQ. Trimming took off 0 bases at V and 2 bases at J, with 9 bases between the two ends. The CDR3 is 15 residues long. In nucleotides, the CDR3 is TGCGCCAGCAGCTTGGTGCCGGGAGCTGGAAACACCATATATTTT. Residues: CASSLVPGAGNTIYF.

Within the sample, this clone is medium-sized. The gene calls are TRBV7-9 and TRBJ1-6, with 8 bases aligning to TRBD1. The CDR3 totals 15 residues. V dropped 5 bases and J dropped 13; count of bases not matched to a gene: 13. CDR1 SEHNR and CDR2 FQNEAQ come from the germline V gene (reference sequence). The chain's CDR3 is CASSPQGGRFLPLHF. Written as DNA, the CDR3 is TGTGCCAGCAGCCCACAGGGGGGGAGATTCCTGCCCCTCCACTTT.

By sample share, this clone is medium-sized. CDR3 region: CASSIGLSGQGKGYEQYF. CDR3 nucleotide sequence: TGTGCCAGTAGTATAGGACTCTCGGGACAGGGAAAGGGCTACGAGCAGTACTTC. The rearrangement links TRBV19 to TRBJ2-7, with 9 positions matching TRBD1. There are 18 residues in the CDR3. The trim removed 1 base at V and 3 bases at J, leaving 13 bases unmatched. Germline V gene data show CDR1 as LNHDA and CDR2 as SQIVND (reference sequence).

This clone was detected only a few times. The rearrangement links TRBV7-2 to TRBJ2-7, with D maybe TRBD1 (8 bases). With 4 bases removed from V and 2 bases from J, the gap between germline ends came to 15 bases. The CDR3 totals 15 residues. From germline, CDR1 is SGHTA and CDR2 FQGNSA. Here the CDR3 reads CASSSTGGQAYEQYF. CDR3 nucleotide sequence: TGTGCCAGCAGCTCCACGGGGGGACAGGCCTACGAGCAGTACTTC. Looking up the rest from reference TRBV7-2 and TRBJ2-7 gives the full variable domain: GAGVSQSPSNKVTEKGKDVELRCDPISGHTALYWYRQSLGQGLEFLIYFQGNSAPDKSGLPSDRFSAERTGGSVSTLTIQRTQQEDSAVYLCASSSTGGQAYEQYFGPGTRLTVT.

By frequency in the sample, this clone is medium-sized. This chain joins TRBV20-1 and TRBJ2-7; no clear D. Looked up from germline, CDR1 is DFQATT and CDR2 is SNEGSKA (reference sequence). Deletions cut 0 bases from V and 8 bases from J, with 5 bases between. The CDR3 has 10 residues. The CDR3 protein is CSARDSQQYF. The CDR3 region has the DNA TGCAGTGCTAGAGATTCGCAGCAGTACTTC.

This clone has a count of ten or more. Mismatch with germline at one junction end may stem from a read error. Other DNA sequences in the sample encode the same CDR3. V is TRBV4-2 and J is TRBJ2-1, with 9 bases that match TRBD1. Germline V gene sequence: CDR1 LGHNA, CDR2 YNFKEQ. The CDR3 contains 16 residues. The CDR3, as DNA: TGTGCCAGCAGCAAGAACACAGGGGGCTCCTACAATGAACAGTTCTTC. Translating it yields CASSKNTGGSYNEQFF.

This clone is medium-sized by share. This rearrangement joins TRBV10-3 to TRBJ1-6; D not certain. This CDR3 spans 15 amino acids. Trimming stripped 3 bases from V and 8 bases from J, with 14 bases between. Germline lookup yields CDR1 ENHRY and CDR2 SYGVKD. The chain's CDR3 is CAISERSSGDSPLHF. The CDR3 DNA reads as TGTGCCATCAGTGAAAGGAGTTCGGGCGATTCACCCCTCCACTTT.

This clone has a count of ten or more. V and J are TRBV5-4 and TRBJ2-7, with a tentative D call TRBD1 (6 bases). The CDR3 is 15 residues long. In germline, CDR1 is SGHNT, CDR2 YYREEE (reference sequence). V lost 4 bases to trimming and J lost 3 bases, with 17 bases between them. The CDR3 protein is CASSPPGVRDYEQYF. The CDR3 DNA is TGTGCCAGCAGCCCCCCAGGGGTCCGGGACTACGAGCAGTACTTC.

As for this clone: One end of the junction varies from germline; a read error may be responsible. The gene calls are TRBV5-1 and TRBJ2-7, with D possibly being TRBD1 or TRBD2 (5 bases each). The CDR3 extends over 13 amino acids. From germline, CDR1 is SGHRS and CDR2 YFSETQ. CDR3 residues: CASSFGTSNEQYF. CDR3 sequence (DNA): TGCGCCAGCAGCTTTGGGACCTCCAACGAGCAGTACTTC.

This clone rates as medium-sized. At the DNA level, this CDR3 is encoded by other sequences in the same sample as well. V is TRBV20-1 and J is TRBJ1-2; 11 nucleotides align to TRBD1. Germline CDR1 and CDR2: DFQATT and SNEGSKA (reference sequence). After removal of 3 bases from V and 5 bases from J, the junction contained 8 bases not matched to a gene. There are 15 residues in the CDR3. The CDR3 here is CSARVPGQGVYGYTF. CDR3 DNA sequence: TGCAGTGCTAGGGTACCGGGACAGGGGGTATATGGCTACACCTTC.

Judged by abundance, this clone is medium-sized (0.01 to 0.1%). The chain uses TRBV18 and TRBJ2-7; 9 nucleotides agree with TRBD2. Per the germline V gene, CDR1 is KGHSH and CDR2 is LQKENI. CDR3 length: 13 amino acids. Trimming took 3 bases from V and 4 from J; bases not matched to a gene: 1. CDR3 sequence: CASSPGLAYEQYF. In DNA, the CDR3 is TGTGCCAGCTCACCGGGACTAGCTTACGAGCAGTACTTC.

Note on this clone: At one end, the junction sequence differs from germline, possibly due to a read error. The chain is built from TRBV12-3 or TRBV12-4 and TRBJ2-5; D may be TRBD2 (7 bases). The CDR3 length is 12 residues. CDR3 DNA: TGCACCAGCAGGCAGGGGCGGGAGACCAAGTACTTC. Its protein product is CTSRQGRETKYF.

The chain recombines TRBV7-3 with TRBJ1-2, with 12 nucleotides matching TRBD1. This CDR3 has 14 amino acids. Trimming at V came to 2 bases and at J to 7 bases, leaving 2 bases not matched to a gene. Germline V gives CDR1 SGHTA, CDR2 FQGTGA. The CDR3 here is CASSLGTGGFGYTF. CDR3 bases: TGTGCCAGCAGCTTAGGGACAGGGGGCTTTGGCTACACCTTC. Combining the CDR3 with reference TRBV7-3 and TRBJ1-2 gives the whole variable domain GAGVSQTPSNKVTEKGKYVELRCDPISGHTALYWYRQSLGQGPEFLIYFQGTGAADDSGLPNDRFFAVRPEGSVSTLKIQRTERGDSAVYLCASSLGTGGFGYTFGSGTRLTVV.

The CDR3 bases are TGTGCCAGCAGCTTATGGCAGGGACACGACGAGCAGTACTTC. Its translation: CASSLWQGHDEQYF. The chain is built from TRBV7-8 and TRBJ2-7, with a weak D call TRBD1 (6 bases). CDR3 length: 14 amino acids. Germline CDR1 and CDR2: SGHVS and FQNEAQ. The germline V and J ends were trimmed by 2 bases and 5 bases, with 13 bases remaining between them.

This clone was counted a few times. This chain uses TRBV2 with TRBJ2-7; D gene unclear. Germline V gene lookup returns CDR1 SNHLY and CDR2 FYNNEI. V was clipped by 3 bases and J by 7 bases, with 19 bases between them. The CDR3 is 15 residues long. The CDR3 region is CASSDSFLVMGEQYF. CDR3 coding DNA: TGTGCCAGCAGTGACAGTTTTTTGGTAATGGGGGAGCAGTACTTC.

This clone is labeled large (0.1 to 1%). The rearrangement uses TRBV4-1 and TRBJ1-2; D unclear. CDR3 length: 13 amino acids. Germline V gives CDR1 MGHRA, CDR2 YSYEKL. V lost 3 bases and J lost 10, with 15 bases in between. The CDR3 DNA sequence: TGCGCCAGCAGCCATGGGTCGAGTCAGGACTACACCTTC. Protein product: CASSHGSSQDYTF.

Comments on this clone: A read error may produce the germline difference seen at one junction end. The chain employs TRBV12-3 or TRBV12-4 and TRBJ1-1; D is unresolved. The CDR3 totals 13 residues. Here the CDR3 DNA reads TGTGCCGGCAGTTTAGGTTGGTCGACTGAAGCTTTCTTT. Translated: CAGSLGWSTEAFF.

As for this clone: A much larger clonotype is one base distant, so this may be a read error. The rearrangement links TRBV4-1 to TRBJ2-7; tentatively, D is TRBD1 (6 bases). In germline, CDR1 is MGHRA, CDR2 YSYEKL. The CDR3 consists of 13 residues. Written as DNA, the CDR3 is TGCGCCAGCAGCCTTGGGGGCGAGTACGATCAGTACTTC. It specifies CASSLGGEYDQYF.

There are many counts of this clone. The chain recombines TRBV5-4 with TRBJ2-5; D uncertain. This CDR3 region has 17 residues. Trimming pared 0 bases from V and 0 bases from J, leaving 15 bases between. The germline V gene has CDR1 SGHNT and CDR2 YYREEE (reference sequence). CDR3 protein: CASSLAPSLLYQETQYF. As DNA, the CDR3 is TGTGCCAGCAGCTTGGCCCCAAGTCTTCTGTACCAAGAGACCCAGTACTTC.

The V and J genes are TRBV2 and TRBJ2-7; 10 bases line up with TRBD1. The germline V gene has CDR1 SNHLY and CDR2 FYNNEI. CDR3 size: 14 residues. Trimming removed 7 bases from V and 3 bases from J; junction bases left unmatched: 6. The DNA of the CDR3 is TGTGCCAGCAAGCCGGGACAGGGGAGCTACGAGCAGTACTTC. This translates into CASKPGQGSYEQYF.

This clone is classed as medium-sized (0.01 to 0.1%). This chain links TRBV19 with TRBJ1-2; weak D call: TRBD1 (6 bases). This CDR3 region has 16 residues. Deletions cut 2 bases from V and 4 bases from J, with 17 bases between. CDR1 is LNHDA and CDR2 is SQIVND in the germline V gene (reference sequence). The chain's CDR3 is CASSIRPVRGSYGYTF. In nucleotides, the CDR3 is TGTGCCAGTAGTATAAGGCCGGTCAGGGGAAGCTATGGCTACACCTTC.

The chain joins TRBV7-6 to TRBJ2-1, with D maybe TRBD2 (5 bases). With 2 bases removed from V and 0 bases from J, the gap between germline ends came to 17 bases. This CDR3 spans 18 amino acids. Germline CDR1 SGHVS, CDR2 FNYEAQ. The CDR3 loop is CASSLSAYGESSYNEQFF. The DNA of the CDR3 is TGTGCCAGCAGCTTATCGGCTTATGGGGAGAGCTCCTACAATGAGCAGTTCTTC. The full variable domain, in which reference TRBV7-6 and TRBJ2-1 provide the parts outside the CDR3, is GAGVSQSPRYKVTKRGQDVALRCDPISGHVSLYWYRQALGQGPEFLTYFNYEAQQDKSGLPNDRFSAERPEGSISTLTIQRTEQRDSAMYRCASSLSAYGESSYNEQFFGPGTRLTVL.